One sample yielded the 17 T cell receptor beta chains listed below, sequenced in a study of sequential checkpoint blockade in melanoma. Clones were sequenced by immunoSEQ multiplex PCR, and TCRdb holds only the in-frame ones, with some missing. The sample carries approximately 4,700 clones, 70% to 75% recorded once. The treatment is: randomized to nivolumab then ipilimumab (arm A) or the reverse (arm B). The specimen comprised CD8+ T cells sorted from blood (inferred from file names), sampled from a patient given nivolumab and ipilimumab in sequence. The receptors derive from a human donor with melanoma.

On this clone: Other DNA sequences in the sample encode the same CDR3. The chain couples TRBV9 to TRBJ2-1, with 8 bases identical to TRBD1. Germline CDR1 and CDR2: SGDLS and YYNGEE. The CDR3 length is 14 residues. V dropped 3 bases and J dropped 1; count of bases not matched to a gene: 0. CDR3 nucleotide sequence: TGTGCCAGCAGCGGGACAGGGTCCTACAATGAGCAGTTCTTC. Its protein product is CASSGTGSYNEQFF.

This clone was picked up one time. V gene TRBV4-1 combines with J gene TRBJ1-5, with a possible D match to TRBD1 (5 bases). V was clipped by 0 bases and J by 7 bases, with 16 bases between them. This CDR3 is built from 16 residues. Germline V lookup: CDR1 MGHRA, CDR2 YSYEKL. CDR3: CASSQDQGLIEQPQHF. The CDR3, as DNA: TGCGCCAGCAGCCAAGATCAGGGCCTCATAGAGCAGCCCCAGCATTTT.

This clone was picked up a small number of times. The chain couples TRBV5-6 to TRBJ2-7, with 14 bases lining up with TRBD2. Germline V gives CDR1 SGHDT, CDR2 YYEEEE. V shed 4 bases, J shed 7 bases, and the junction held 4 bases outside the gene matches. This CDR3 contains 14 residues. The CDR3 bases are TGTGCCAGCAGCCCGGGGACTAGCGGGAGAGAGCAGTACTTC. Its protein is CASSPGTSGREQYF.

The chain is built from TRBV16 and TRBJ2-3, with D unclear. Trimming stripped 0 bases from V and 6 bases from J, with 4 bases between. The germline CDR1 and CDR2 sequences are KGHSY and FQNENV. CDR3 length: 12 amino acids. The CDR3 DNA follows: TGTGCCAGCAGCCAATCGTCGGATACGCAGTATTTT. It is translated as CASSQSSDTQYF.

Here the CDR3 reads CASKAGTSGGRSYNEQFF. The CDR3 region has the DNA TGTGCCAGCAAGGCCGGGACTAGCGGGGGTAGGTCCTACAATGAGCAGTTCTTC. V usage is TRBV2 and J usage is TRBJ2-1, with 14 positions matching TRBD2. The CDR3 runs 18 residues. V was pared by 7 bases and J by 1 base, with 9 bases of the junction left unmatched. The germline V gene encodes CDR1 SNHLY and CDR2 FYNNEI.

The chain carries TRBV21-1 and TRBJ2-7; the table names TRBD2, a call not compared with the DNA. TRBV21-1 is labeled a pseudogene. CDR3 length: 15 residues. The CDR3 region has the DNA TGTGCCAGCAGCATTGAGGAGGCGGGAGAGGACGAGCAGTACTTC. Protein: CASSIEEAGEDEQYF.

This clone occurred a few times. V and J are TRBV12-1 and TRBJ1-3. TRBV12-1 is a recognized pseudogene. CDR3 size: 15 residues. The CDR3 spells CASRPSLGGRNTIYF. The CDR3 DNA follows: TGTGCCAGCAGACCCTCGTTAGGAGGAAGAAACACCATATATTTT.

V and J are TRBV29-1 and TRBJ2-5; D is perhaps TRBD1 (6 bases). The V end lost 2 bases, the J end lost 4 bases, and 11 bases lay between the germline ends. The length of the CDR3 is 13 residues. Germline V gives CDR1 SQVTM, CDR2 ANQGSEA. Here the CDR3 DNA reads TGCAGCGTTGAAACAGGGCCGGCAGAGACCCAGTACTTC. It translates to CSVETGPAETQYF.

The chain combines TRBV29-1 with TRBJ1-5, with D perhaps matching TRBD1 (6 bases). The V and J ends lost 6 bases and 7 bases respectively, with 13 bases between them. The CDR3 is made up of 12 amino acids. The germline V gene encodes CDR1 SQVTM and CDR2 ANQGSEA. This CDR3 is CSVKGGGQPQHF. In DNA, the CDR3 is TGCAGCGTGAAAGGGGGGGGCCAGCCCCAGCATTTT.

The chain couples TRBV2 to TRBJ1-1; 7 bases are shared with TRBD1. V lost 5 bases and J lost 5; bases outside the gene matches: 5. CDR1 and CDR2 (germline): SNHLY, FYNNEI. The CDR3 totals 13 residues. CDR3 region: CASSQGGATEAFF. CDR3 DNA sequence: TGTGCCAGCAGTCAAGGGGGCGCGACTGAAGCTTTCTTT.

The chain has TRBV7-8 and TRBJ2-1; 7 bases are a match to TRBD2. Germline CDR1 is SGHVS and CDR2 is FQNEAQ. The CDR3 runs 15 residues. Unmatched junction bases numbered 10, after V lost 5 bases and J lost 6 bases. This CDR3 reads CASSPAGPFGNEQFF. The DNA for the CDR3 is TGTGCCAGCAGCCCAGCGGGGCCATTCGGCAATGAGCAGTTCTTC.

V usage is TRBV27 and J usage is TRBJ2-3; weak D call: TRBD1 (5 bases). CDR3 length: 12 residues. Per germline, CDR1 MNHEY and CDR2 SMNVEV (reference sequence). Trimming cost V 11 bases and J 7 bases, with 16 bases left between them. Written as DNA, the CDR3 is TGTGCCCTACGCCAGGGCATAAATACGCAGTATTTT. This gives the protein CALRQGINTQYF.

This rearrangement joins TRBV7-9 to TRBJ2-7, with D possibly being TRBD1 (5 bases). There are 13 residues in the CDR3. The germline V gene encodes CDR1 SEHNR and CDR2 FQNEAQ (reference sequence). Trimming left V 7 bases short and J 2 bases short, with 12 bases between. The CDR3 is CASTSDSTYEQYF. The CDR3 DNA reads as TGTGCCAGCACCTCAGACAGCACCTACGAGCAGTACTTC.

This chain uses TRBV11-1 with TRBJ2-7; unclear D gene. Trimming stripped 6 bases from V and 3 bases from J, with 9 bases between. Germline CDR1 reads SGHAT; CDR2 reads FQDESV (reference sequence). The CDR3 is 12 amino acids. The CDR3: CASSRVVYEQYF. CDR3 in DNA: TGTGCCAGCAGTCGGGTCGTCTACGAGCAGTACTTC.

The chain recombines TRBV27 with TRBJ2-1; TRBD2 agrees at 10 bases. The trim removed 7 bases at V and 6 bases at J, leaving 6 bases unmatched. The CDR3 is 14 amino acids. Per germline, CDR1 MNHEY and CDR2 SMNVEV (reference sequence). The CDR3, as DNA: TGTGCCAGCACCCCTAGCGGGAGTGGCAATGAGCAGTTCTTC. This encodes CASTPSGSGNEQFF.

The rearrangement joins TRBV18 to TRBJ2-7, with D perhaps TRBD2 (5 bases). In germline, CDR1 is KGHSH, CDR2 LQKENI. The germline V and J ends were trimmed by 3 bases and 5 bases, with 11 bases remaining between them. The CDR3 sequence is 13 residues long. The CDR3, as DNA: TGTGCCAGCTCACCCTGGGAGTCGAACGAGCAGTACTTC. Translated, it gives CASSPWESNEQYF. Combining the CDR3 with reference TRBV18 and TRBJ2-7 gives the whole variable domain NAGVMQNPRHLVRRRGQEARLRCSPMKGHSHVYWYRQLPEEGLKFMVYLQKENIIDESGMPKERFSAEFPKEGPSILRIQQVVRGDSAAYFCASSPWESNEQYFGPGTRLTVT.

The chain carries TRBV29-1 and TRBJ2-7; TRBD2 matches at 8 bases. Unmatched junction bases numbered 6, after V lost 6 bases and J lost 2 bases. The CDR3 sequence is 13 residues long. Per germline, CDR1 SQVTM and CDR2 ANQGSEA. CDR3 in DNA: TGCAGCGTCCGGACTAGCAGCGCCTACGAGCAGTACTTC. Amino acids: CSVRTSSAYEQYF.